This T cell receptor (beta chain) was identified in a study of OX40 agonist ivuxolimab in advanced cancers. Study at large: Partial responses were achieved by three patients, one with hepatocellular carcinoma and two with cutaneous melanoma.

Overall study results and limits: Which antigen the expanded peripheral T cells recognized is unknown. Relative to CD4+ cells, CD8+ T cells on average had more expanded clones.

Method: immunoSEQ multiplex PCR; TCRdb's copy keeps in-frame clones and lacks some. Of tens of thousands of clones in the sample, 82% are singletons; the top ten hold about 20%. This clone was recorded a few times. Its antigen remains unknown. The V gene's germline CDR1 is LGHNA and CDR2 YNFKEQ. The CDR3 is 14 residues long. V trimming: 3 bases; J trimming: 6 bases; junction bases outside the gene matches: 8. This TCR derives from an adult with an advanced solid tumor such as melanoma, head and neck, liver or kidney cancer. The specimen was CD4+ or CD8+ T cells sorted from blood, collected in a trial of the OX40 agonist ivuxolimab. The V call is TRBV4-2, the J call TRBJ2-7; 7 nucleotides match TRBD1. The CDR3 DNA reads as TGTGCCAGCAGCCAGGATACAGGGGTGCGCGAGCAGTACTTC. Translating it yields CASSQDTGVREQYF.